Each of the 9 T cell receptor beta chains below was sequenced from the same sample in a study of PD-1 blockade in classical Hodgkin lymphoma. Sequencing was performed with immunoSEQ multiplex PCR; in TCRdb, only in-frame clones are kept and a portion is missing. The sample holds roughly 20,000 clones, more than 75% seen once. Documented time point: cycle 4 day 1 (C4D1), after 6 weeks of nivolumab. Exposure to brentuximab vedotin varied, and each patient had relapsed following autologous stem cell transplantation. The sequenced sample was peripheral blood mononuclear cells (PBMCs), obtained before the fourth cycle of nivolumab. The receptors were sampled from a human donor with classical Hodgkin lymphoma.

The rearrangement joins TRBV4-2 to TRBJ2-7; D ambiguous. The germline V gene has CDR1 LGHNA and CDR2 YNFKEQ. The CDR3 runs 14 residues. With 4 bases removed from V and 2 bases from J, the gap between germline ends came to 12 bases. The CDR3 DNA reads as TGTGCCAGCAGCCCCCAAGTTGGGCCCTACGAGCAGTACTTC. Protein: CASSPQVGPYEQYF.

The V gene is TRBV28, the J gene TRBJ2-7; no firm D call. Trimming removed 3 bases from V and 12 bases from J, with 15 bases in between. The germline CDR1 and CDR2 sequences are MDHEN and SYDVKM. This CDR3 spans 12 amino acids. In nucleotides, the CDR3 is TGTGCCAGCAGTTTGGGTGGTCTCTACGCGTACTTC. This encodes CASSLGGLYAYF.

The gene calls are TRBV27 and TRBJ2-7; D call uncertain. V was shortened by 3 bases and J by 0 bases, with 12 bases between the two germline ends. The CDR3 spans 15 residues. Germline V CDR1 and CDR2: MNHEY, SMNVEV (reference sequence). The CDR3 sequence is CASSFDPTGSYEQYF. Here the CDR3 DNA reads TGTGCCAGCAGTTTCGACCCGACCGGCTCCTACGAGCAGTACTTC.

The chain has TRBV6-1 and TRBJ1-3; 8 bases match TRBD1. This CDR3 spans 14 amino acids. Germline assignment: CDR1 MNHNS and CDR2 SASEGT. J lost 7 bases, V lost 2 bases, and 4 bases had no gene match. The CDR3 region has the DNA TGTGCCAGCAGTGAACAGGACAGGGCGAACACCATATATTTT. This codes for CASSEQDRANTIYF.

This chain links TRBV23-1 with TRBJ1-3; possible D gene TRBD1, 5 bases. TRBV23-1 is given ORF status, its function remaining uncertain. Trimming took 2 bases from V and 8 from J, leaving 31 bases between them. The CDR3 runs 20 residues. The CDR3 bases are TGCGCCAGCAGTCAAGTACGCAGGGAGATGAATAAGGAGATGGGACACACCATATATTTT. Amino acids: CASSQVRREMNKEMGHTIYF.

The chain is built from TRBV13 and TRBJ1-2; no clear D gene. This CDR3 is 16 amino acids long. CDR1 and CDR2 (germline): PRHDT, FYEKMQ (reference sequence). V lost 1 base and J 2 bases, leaving 14 bases between the germline ends. The CDR3, as DNA: TGTGCCAGCAGCTTAGCTGCGAGGGCATACAACTATGGCTACACCTTC. Translating gives CASSLAARAYNYGYTF.

V gene TRBV6-6 combines with J gene TRBJ2-7; TRBD2 might be the D (6 bases). This CDR3 has 13 residues. The germline CDR1 and CDR2 sequences are MNHNY and SVGAGI (reference sequence). V was shortened by 5 bases and J by 3 bases, with 11 bases between the two germline ends. The CDR3 DNA reads TGTGCCAGCAGTCTGTCCGGGGGCTACGAGCAGTACTTC. Translating it yields CASSLSGGYEQYF.

This clone was detected only once. One junction end disagrees with the germline gene, perhaps due to a read error. The genes are TRBV5-4 and TRBJ1-1; 10 nucleotides line up with TRBD1. CDR1 is SGHNT and CDR2 is YYREEE in the germline V gene (reference sequence). The CDR3 is made up of 13 amino acids. CDR3 residues: CASSLGDRGGAFF. The CDR3 region has the DNA TGTGCCAGCAGTTTGGGGGACAGGGGAGGGGCTTTCTTT.

The V gene is TRBV10-3, the J gene TRBJ2-1; the D gene is possibly TRBD1 (6 bases). CDR3 length: 17 residues. V was cut by 0 bases and J by 6 bases, with 18 bases left in between. Germline V gives CDR1 ENHRY, CDR2 SYGVKD. CDR3 sequence (DNA): TGTGCCATCAGTGAGTCCCCGGGAAGGGTAGGGGGCAATGAGCAGTTCTTC. It codes for CAISESPGRVGGNEQFF.